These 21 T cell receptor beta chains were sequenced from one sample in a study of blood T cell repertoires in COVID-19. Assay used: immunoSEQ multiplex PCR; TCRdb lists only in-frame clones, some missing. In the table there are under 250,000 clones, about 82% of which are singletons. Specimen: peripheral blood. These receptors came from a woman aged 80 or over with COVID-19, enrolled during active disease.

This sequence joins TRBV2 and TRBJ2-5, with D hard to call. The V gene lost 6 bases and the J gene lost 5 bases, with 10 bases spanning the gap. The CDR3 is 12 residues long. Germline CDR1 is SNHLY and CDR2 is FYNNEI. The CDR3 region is CASSLFVETQYF. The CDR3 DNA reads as TGTGCCAGCAGCCTATTCGTGGAGACCCAGTACTTC. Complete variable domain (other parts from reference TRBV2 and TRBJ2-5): EPEVTQTPSHQVTQMGQEVILRCVPISNHLYFYWYRQILGQKVEFLVSFYNNEISEKSEIFDDQFSVERPDGSNFTLKIRSTKLEDSAMYFCASSLFVETQYFGPGTRLLVL.

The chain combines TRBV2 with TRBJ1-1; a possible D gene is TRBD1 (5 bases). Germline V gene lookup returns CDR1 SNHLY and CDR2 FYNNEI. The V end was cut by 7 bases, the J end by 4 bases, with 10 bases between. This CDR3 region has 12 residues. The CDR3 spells CASIGGGTEAFF. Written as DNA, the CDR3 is TGTGCCAGCATAGGCGGGGGCACTGAAGCTTTCTTT.

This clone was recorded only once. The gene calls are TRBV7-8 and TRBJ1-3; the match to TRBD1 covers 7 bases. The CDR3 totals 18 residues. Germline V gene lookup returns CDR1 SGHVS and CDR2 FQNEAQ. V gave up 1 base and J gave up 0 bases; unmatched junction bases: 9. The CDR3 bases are TGTGCCAGCAGCTTAGTCAGGGACAGTTACTTCTCTGGAAACACCATATATTTT. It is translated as CASSLVRDSYFSGNTIYF.

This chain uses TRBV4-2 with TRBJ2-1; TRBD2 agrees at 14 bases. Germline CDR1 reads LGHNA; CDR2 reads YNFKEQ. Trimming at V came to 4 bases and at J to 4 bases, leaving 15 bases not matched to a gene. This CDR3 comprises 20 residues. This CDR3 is CASSLFLGLAGGPAYNEQFF. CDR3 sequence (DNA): TGTGCCAGCAGCCTTTTTCTCGGACTAGCGGGGGGCCCTGCATACAATGAGCAGTTCTTC.

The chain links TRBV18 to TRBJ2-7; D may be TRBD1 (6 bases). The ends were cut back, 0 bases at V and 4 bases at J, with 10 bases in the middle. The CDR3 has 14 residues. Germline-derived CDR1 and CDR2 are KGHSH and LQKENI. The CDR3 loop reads CASSPPGTKYEQYV. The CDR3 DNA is TGTGCCAGCTCACCACCAGGGACAAAATACGAGCAGTACGTC.

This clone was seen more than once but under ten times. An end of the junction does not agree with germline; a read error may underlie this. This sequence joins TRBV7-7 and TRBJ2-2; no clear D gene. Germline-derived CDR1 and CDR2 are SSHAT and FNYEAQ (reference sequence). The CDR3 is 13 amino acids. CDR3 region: CASSFGATGELFF. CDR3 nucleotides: TGTGCTAGCAGCTTCGGTGCCACCGGGGAGCTGTTTTTT.

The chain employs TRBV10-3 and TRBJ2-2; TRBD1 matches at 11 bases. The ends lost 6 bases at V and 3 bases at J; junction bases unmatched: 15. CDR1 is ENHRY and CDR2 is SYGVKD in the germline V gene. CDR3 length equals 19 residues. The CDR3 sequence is CAISGSSGQGAWDTGELFF. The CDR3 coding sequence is TGTGCCATCAGCGGTTCAAGCGGACAGGGGGCTTGGGACACCGGGGAGCTGTTTTTT.

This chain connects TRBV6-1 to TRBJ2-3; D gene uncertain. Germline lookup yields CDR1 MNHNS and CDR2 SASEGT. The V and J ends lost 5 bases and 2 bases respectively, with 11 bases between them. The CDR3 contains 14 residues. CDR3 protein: CASSKGLTTDTQYF. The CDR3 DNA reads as TGTGCCAGCAGTAAAGGGCTTACCACAGATACGCAGTATTTT.

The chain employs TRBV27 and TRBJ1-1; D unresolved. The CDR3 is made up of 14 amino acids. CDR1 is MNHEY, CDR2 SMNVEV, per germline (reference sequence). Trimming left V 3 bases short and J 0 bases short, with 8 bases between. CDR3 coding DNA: TGTGCCAGCAGTTTCGCAGGAATGAACACTGAAGCTTTCTTT. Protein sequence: CASSFAGMNTEAFF.

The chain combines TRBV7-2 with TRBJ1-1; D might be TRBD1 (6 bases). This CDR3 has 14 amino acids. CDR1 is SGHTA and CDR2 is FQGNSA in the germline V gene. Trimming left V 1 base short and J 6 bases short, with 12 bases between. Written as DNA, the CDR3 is TGTGCCAGCAGCTTAGATGCGGGGGCGGCTGAAGCTTTCTTT. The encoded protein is CASSLDAGAAEAFF. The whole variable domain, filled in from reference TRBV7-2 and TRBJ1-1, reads GAGVSQSPSNKVTEKGKDVELRCDPISGHTALYWYRQSLGQGLEFLIYFQGNSAPDKSGLPSDRFSAERTGGSVSTLTIQRTQQEDSAVYLCASSLDAGAAEAFFGQGTRLTVV.

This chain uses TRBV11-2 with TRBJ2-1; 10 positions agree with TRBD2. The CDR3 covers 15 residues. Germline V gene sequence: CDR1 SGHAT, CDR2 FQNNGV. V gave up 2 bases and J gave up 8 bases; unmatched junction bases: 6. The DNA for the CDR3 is TGTGCCAGCAGCTTAAGCGGGGGGGCCGTGCATGAGCAGTTCTTC. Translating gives CASSLSGGAVHEQFF.

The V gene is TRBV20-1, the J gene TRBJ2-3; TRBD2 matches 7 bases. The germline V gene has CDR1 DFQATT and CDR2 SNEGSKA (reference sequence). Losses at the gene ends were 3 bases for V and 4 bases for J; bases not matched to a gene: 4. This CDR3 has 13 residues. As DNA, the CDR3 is TGCAGTGCTAGTACGGGGAGGGCAGATACGCAGTATTTT. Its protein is CSASTGRADTQYF.

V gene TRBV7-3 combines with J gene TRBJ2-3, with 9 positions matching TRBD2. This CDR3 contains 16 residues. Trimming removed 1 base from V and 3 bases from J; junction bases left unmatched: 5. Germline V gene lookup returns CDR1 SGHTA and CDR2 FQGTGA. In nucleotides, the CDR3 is TGTGCCAGCAGCTTAAATAGGGCGGGAGGGACAGATACGCAGTATTTT. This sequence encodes CASSLNRAGGTDTQYF.

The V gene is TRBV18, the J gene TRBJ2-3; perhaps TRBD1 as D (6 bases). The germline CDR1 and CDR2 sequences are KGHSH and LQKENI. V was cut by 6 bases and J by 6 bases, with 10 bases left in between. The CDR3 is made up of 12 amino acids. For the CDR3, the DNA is TGTGCCAGCTCTCACAGGGCCGATACGCAGTATTTT. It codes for CASSHRADTQYF.

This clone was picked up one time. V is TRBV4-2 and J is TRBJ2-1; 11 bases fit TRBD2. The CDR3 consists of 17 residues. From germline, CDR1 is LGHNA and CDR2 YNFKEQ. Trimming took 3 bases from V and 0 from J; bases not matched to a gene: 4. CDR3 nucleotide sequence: TGTGCCAGCAGCCAGGCTAGCGGGGGGAGCTCCTACAATGAGCAGTTCTTC. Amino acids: CASSQASGGSSYNEQFF.

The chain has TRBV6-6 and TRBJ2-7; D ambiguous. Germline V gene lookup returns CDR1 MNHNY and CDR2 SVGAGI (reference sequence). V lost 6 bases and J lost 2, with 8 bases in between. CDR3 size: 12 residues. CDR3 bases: TGTGCCAGCAGCTCTAGACCCTACGAGCAGTACGTC. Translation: CASSSRPYEQYV.

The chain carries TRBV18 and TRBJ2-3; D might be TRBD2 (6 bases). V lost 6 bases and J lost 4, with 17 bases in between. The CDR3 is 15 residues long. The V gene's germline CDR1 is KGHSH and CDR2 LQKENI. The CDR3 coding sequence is TGTGCCAGCTCCCCGAATAGCGGTGGGGCAGATACGCAGTATTTT. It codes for CASSPNSGGADTQYF.

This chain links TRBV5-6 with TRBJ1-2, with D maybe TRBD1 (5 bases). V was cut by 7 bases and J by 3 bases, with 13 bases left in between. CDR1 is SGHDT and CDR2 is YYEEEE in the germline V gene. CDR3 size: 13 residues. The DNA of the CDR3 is TGTGCCAGCCTGGTCGGGGGGGACTATGGCTACACCTTC. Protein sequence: CASLVGGDYGYTF. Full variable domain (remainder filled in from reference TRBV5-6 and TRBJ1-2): DAGVTQSPTHLIKTRGQQVTLRCSPKSGHDTVSWYQQALGQGPQFIFQYYEEEERQRGNFPDRFSGHQFPNYSSELNVNALLLGDSALYLCASLVGGDYGYTFGSGTRLTVV.

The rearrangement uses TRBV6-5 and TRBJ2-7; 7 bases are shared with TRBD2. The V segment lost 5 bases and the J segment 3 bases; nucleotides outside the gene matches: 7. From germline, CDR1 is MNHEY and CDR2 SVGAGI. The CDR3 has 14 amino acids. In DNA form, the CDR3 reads TGTGCCAGCAGTCCACCGGGACTACTCTACGAGCAGTACGTC. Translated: CASSPPGLLYEQYV.

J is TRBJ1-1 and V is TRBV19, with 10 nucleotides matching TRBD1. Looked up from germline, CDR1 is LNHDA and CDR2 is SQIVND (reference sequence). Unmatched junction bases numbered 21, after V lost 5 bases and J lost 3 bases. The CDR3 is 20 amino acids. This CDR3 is CASSPPDRGMGVMDDTEAFF. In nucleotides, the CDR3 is TGTGCCAGTAGTCCTCCGGACAGGGGGATGGGGGTAATGGACGACACTGAAGCTTTCTTT.

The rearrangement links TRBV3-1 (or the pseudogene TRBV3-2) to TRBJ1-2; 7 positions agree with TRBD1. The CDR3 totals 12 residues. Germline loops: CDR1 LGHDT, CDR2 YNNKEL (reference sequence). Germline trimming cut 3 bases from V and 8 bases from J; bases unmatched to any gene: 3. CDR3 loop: CASSQTGPGYTF. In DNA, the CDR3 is TGTGCCAGCAGCCAGACAGGGCCCGGCTACACCTTC.